A single sample is the source of the 28 T cell receptor beta chains below, sequenced in a study of T cells in Graves' hyperthyroidism and ophthalmopathy. RNA transcripts provided the source from which TCR beta CDR3 regions were amplified. Using the HTBI primer set, a first-round RT-PCR was run on the TCR CDR3. TCRdb re-called the multiplex PCR reads through MiXCR, storing one row per CDR3 protein. The sample yields a few hundred thousand distinct CDR3 sequences, around a sixth seen once. The sequencing input was blood. Receptors were obtained from a man younger than 30 with Graves' ophthalmopathy.

This clonotype was counted between two and nine times. A read error may be the cause here, since a much bigger clone is one base away. V usage is TRBV5-6 and J usage is TRBJ1-2; D unclear. In germline, CDR1 is SGHDT, CDR2 YYEEEE. This CDR3 comprises 13 residues. With 4 bases removed from V and 6 bases from J, the gap between germline ends came to 13 bases. The DNA of the CDR3 is TGTGCCAGCAGCCTAGGGATAGGGAATGGCTACACCTTC. It codes for CASSLGIGNGYTF.

There are a few counts of this clonotype. This chain connects TRBV6-5 to TRBJ2-1; D gene ambiguous. CDR1 and CDR2 from the germline V gene are MNHEY and SVGAGI. The CDR3 runs 15 residues. Trimming cost V 1 base and J 5 bases, with 12 bases left between them. This CDR3 reads CASSYYAGLNNEQFF. CDR3 sequence (DNA): TGTGCCAGCAGTTACTACGCAGGATTAAACAATGAGCAGTTCTTC.

The table lists this clonotype with a few counts. The chain is built from TRBV7-6 and TRBJ2-7; D might be TRBD1 or TRBD2, each matching 5 bases. Trimming took off 5 bases at V and 4 bases at J, with 15 bases between the two ends. CDR1 and CDR2 from the germline V gene are SGHVS and FNYEAQ. The CDR3 runs 14 residues. The CDR3 spells CASSLDSSGYEQYF. The CDR3, as DNA: TGTGCCAGCAGCCTGGACTCTTCAGGGTACGAGCAGTACTTC.

This clonotype was seen repeatedly, ten times or more. The genes are TRBV12-3 or TRBV12-4 and TRBJ2-1; 7 nucleotides agree with TRBD2. This CDR3 is 14 amino acids long. The trim removed 1 base at V and 12 bases at J, leaving 9 bases unmatched. Here the CDR3 reads CASSLEAGTAGQFF. The CDR3 region has the DNA TGTGCCAGCAGTTTAGAAGCGGGGACGGCTGGGCAGTTCTTC.

In this sample, this clonotype turned up many times. Here the CDR3 DNA reads TGTGCCAGCAGCCAAGACAGACCCGATGGCTACACCTTC. Translated: CASSQDRPDGYTF. The chain has TRBV6-2 or TRBV6-3 and TRBJ1-2, with D possibly being TRBD1 (5 bases). The CDR3 has 13 residues. Germline V CDR1 and CDR2: MNHEY, SVGEGT. Trimming removed 6 bases at V and 6 bases at J, with 14 bases between.

The chain uses TRBV14 and TRBJ2-1; D unclear. Trimming pared 0 bases from V and 15 bases from J, leaving 12 bases between. The CDR3 consists of 12 residues. From germline, CDR1 is SGHDN and CDR2 FVKESK. The CDR3 loop is CASSQDQLPRFF. The CDR3 DNA follows: TGTGCCAGCAGCCAAGACCAACTCCCCCGGTTCTTC. Using reference TRBV14 and TRBJ2-1 for the parts outside the CDR3, the full variable domain is EAGVTQFPSHSVIEKGQTVTLRCDPISGHDNLYWYRRVMGKEIKFLLHFVKESKQDESGMPNNRFLAERTGGTYSTLKVQPAELEDSGVYFCASSQDQLPRFFGPGTRLTVL.

This clonotype was seen ten or more times. V and J are TRBV27 and TRBJ2-1; D gene unclear. The CDR3 extends over 14 amino acids. The germline V and J ends were trimmed by 1 base and 6 bases, with 10 bases remaining between them. Per the germline V gene, CDR1 is MNHEY and CDR2 is SMNVEV (reference sequence). In DNA, the CDR3 is TGTGCCAGCAGTTTATACAGTCTGAGCAATGAGCAGTTCTTC. Translation gives CASSLYSLSNEQFF.

Many counts were recorded for this clonotype. CDR3 bases: TGTGCCAGCAGTTACTCAACGGCGGATAGCAGTAGCACAGATACGCAGTATTTT. Amino acids: CASSYSTADSSSTDTQYF. The rearrangement joins TRBV6-5 to TRBJ2-3; the D is unclear. The V end was cut by 0 bases, the J end by 0 bases, with 16 bases between. The CDR3 consists of 18 residues. CDR1 is MNHEY and CDR2 is SVGAGI in the germline V gene.

This clonotype has a count of ten or more. The rearrangement joins TRBV14 to TRBJ1-1, with unresolved D. CDR1 SGHDN and CDR2 FVKESK come from the germline V gene. This CDR3 contains 15 residues. The germline V and J ends were trimmed by 3 bases and 0 bases, with 11 bases remaining between them. The CDR3 reads CASSQQQTLNTEAFF. The DNA for the CDR3 is TGTGCCAGCAGCCAGCAGCAGACTCTGAACACTGAAGCTTTCTTT.

V and J are TRBV4-1 and TRBJ2-3; D might be TRBD2 (7 bases). From germline, CDR1 is MGHRA and CDR2 YSYEKL. The CDR3 contains 16 residues. Between the trimmed V and J ends, which lost 1 base and 4 bases, there was a span of 15 bases. CDR3 nucleotides: TGCGCCAGCAGCCAAGTTTGGGGGGGCTTGGCAGATACGCAGTATTTT. The encoded protein is CASSQVWGGLADTQYF.

This chain uses TRBV20-1 with TRBJ1-2; D is perhaps TRBD1 (6 bases). Germline CDR1 DFQATT, CDR2 SNEGSKA (reference sequence). The V end lost 3 bases, the J end lost 4 bases, and 15 bases lay between the germline ends. The CDR3 covers 14 residues. CDR3: CSASPTGVGYGYTF. DNA for the CDR3: TGCAGTGCTAGCCCGACAGGCGTCGGCTATGGCTACACCTTC.

This clonotype was detected many times. The gene calls are TRBV3-1 and TRBJ1-5; D perhaps matches TRBD1 (5 bases). Germline loops: CDR1 LGHDT, CDR2 YNNKEL (reference sequence). The V end was cut by 0 bases, the J end by 6 bases, with 12 bases between. The CDR3 spans 15 residues. The CDR3 region is CASSQDLGRAQPQHF. The CDR3 DNA sequence: TGTGCCAGCAGCCAAGATCTCGGCAGGGCTCAGCCCCAGCATTTT.

The chain carries TRBV20-1 and TRBJ2-1, with 11 bases aligning to TRBD2. Germline CDR1 reads DFQATT; CDR2 reads SNEGSKA (reference sequence). The CDR3 sequence is 17 residues long. V lost 0 bases to trimming and J lost 1 base; unmatched junction nucleotides: 5. CDR3 loop: CSARDIAGGGSYNEQFF. The DNA for the CDR3 is TGCAGTGCTAGAGATATAGCGGGGGGGGGGTCCTACAATGAGCAGTTCTTC.

In this sample, this clonotype turned up a few times. The V and J genes are TRBV20-1 and TRBJ2-7; D gene unclear. CDR3 length: 13 amino acids. Germline values: CDR1 DFQATT, CDR2 SNEGSKA (reference sequence). The V end was cut by 5 bases, the J end by 4 bases, with 15 bases between. CDR3 amino acids: CSAGPPDLYEQYF. DNA for the CDR3: TGCAGTGCTGGCCCCCCCGATCTTTACGAGCAGTACTTC.

This clonotype was seen a handful of times. The chain is built from TRBV4-1 and TRBJ2-5; D unresolved. V was shortened by 0 bases and J by 1 base, with 18 bases between the two germline ends. The length of the CDR3 is 18 residues. Germline V CDR1 and CDR2: MGHRA, YSYEKL. The CDR3 loop is CASSQDSLGLAAQETQYF. CDR3 nucleotides: TGCGCCAGCAGCCAAGACTCCCTCGGGTTGGCAGCCCAAGAGACCCAGTACTTC.

J is TRBJ2-3 and V is TRBV20-1; the D is unclear. V lost 6 bases and J 0 bases, leaving 7 bases between the germline ends. CDR1 is DFQATT and CDR2 is SNEGSKA in the germline V gene (reference sequence). CDR3 length: 12 amino acids. DNA for the CDR3: TGCAGTGCCATTGCGAGCACAGATACGCAGTATTTT. Amino acid sequence: CSAIASTDTQYF.

This clonotype has at least ten counts. The V gene is TRBV7-8, the J gene TRBJ1-5; D is uncertain. This CDR3 contains 13 residues. V was cut by 6 bases and J by 6 bases, with 12 bases left in between. Germline V gene data show CDR1 as SGHVS and CDR2 as FQNEAQ. The CDR3, as DNA: TGTGCCAGCAGGACCGGTACTGCTCAGCCCCAGCATTTT. This translates into CASRTGTAQPQHF.

This clonotype was seen just once. One base away lies a much larger clone, so this may be a sequencing read error. The chain is built from TRBV10-3 and TRBJ1-5; perhaps TRBD1 as D (6 bases). The V gene lost 0 bases and the J gene lost 6 bases, with 12 bases spanning the gap. CDR1 and CDR2 from the germline V gene are ENHRY and SYGVKD. The CDR3 loop spans 15 amino acids. In DNA, the CDR3 is TGTGCCATCAGTGAGTCTACAGGGTTCAGTCAGCCCCAGCATTTT. Translating it yields CAISESTGFSQPQHF.

This clonotype has at least ten counts. This chain joins TRBV20-1 and TRBJ1-2; 9 bases agree with TRBD1. Germline V gene lookup returns CDR1 DFQATT and CDR2 SNEGSKA (reference sequence). The CDR3 length is 13 residues. V shed 1 base, J shed 8 bases, and the junction held 5 bases outside the gene matches. As DNA, the CDR3 is TGCAGTGCTAGAGCCGGGACAGGGACCGGCTACACCTTC. Translation gives CSARAGTGTGYTF.

The chain is built from TRBV29-1 and TRBJ2-5; maybe TRBD1 (5 bases). The V and J ends lost 5 bases and 2 bases respectively, with 12 bases between them. CDR1 is SQVTM and CDR2 is ANQGSEA in the germline V gene. The CDR3 runs to 13 residues. The DNA for the CDR3 is TGCAGCGTTACTCAGGACACACAAGAGACCCAGTACTTC. It is translated as CSVTQDTQETQYF.

The sample holds many counts of this clonotype. V gene TRBV11-3 combines with J gene TRBJ2-2; D possibly corresponds to TRBD2 (6 bases). The V and J ends lost 8 bases and 8 bases respectively, with 12 bases between them. This CDR3 is built from 12 residues. The V gene's germline CDR1 is SGHNT and CDR2 YENEEA. CDR3 sequence reads: CASGTLAGELFF. For the CDR3, the DNA is TGTGCCAGCGGGACTTTGGCGGGGGAGCTGTTTTTT.

This clonotype was counted a single time. V usage is TRBV3-1 and J usage is TRBJ2-3; D possibly corresponds to TRBD2 (6 bases). CDR1 is LGHDT, CDR2 YNNKEL, per germline (reference sequence). The V end lost 4 bases, the J end lost 6 bases, and 17 bases lay between the germline ends. There are 15 residues in the CDR3. The CDR3 coding sequence is TGTGCCAGCAGCCCCGGAGGGGCGAGGACGGATACGCAGTATTTT. Residues: CASSPGGARTDTQYF.

For this clonotype: This may stem from a read error, because a much larger clone lies one nucleotide away. The CDR3 nucleotides are TGTGTCAGCAGCTCGGGACAGGGTTTCACTGAAGCTTTCTTT. Amino acid sequence: CVSSSGQGFTEAFF. The rearrangement uses TRBV7-3 and TRBJ1-1; 9 positions match TRBD1. This CDR3 is 14 amino acids long. From germline, CDR1 is SGHTA and CDR2 FQGTGA.

This sequence joins TRBV20-1 and TRBJ2-5; D may be TRBD2 (7 bases). Germline V gene sequence: CDR1 DFQATT, CDR2 SNEGSKA (reference sequence). With 5 bases removed from V and 9 bases from J, the gap between germline ends came to 22 bases. The length of the CDR3 is 14 residues. CDR3 amino acids: CSAPPGRGRGSQYF. DNA of the CDR3: TGCAGTGCTCCACCCGGGCGGGGGCGGGGGTCCCAGTACTTC.

There are many counts of this clonotype. The V and J genes are TRBV5-6 and TRBJ1-1; D remains unclear. The CDR3 contains 13 residues. The germline V gene has CDR1 SGHDT and CDR2 YYEEEE. With 0 bases removed from V and 4 bases from J, the gap between germline ends came to 7 bases. CDR3 nucleotides: TGTGCCAGCAGCTTGGCCAAGAGCACTGAAGCTTTCTTT. Residues: CASSLAKSTEAFF. Supplemented by reference TRBV5-6 and TRBJ1-1, the full variable domain reads DAGVTQSPTHLIKTRGQQVTLRCSPKSGHDTVSWYQQALGQGPQFIFQYYEEEERQRGNFPDRFSGHQFPNYSSELNVNALLLGDSALYLCASSLAKSTEAFFGQGTRLTVV.

This clonotype showed up many times. V and J are TRBV15 and TRBJ2-5; maybe TRBD2 (5 bases). Trimming shortened V by 6 bases and J by 0 bases, and 8 bases separated the two germline ends. The CDR3 is 13 residues long. The germline CDR1 and CDR2 sequences are LNHNV and YYDKDF (reference sequence). CDR3 region: CATSKGDQETQYF. Here the CDR3 DNA reads TGTGCCACCAGTAAGGGAGACCAAGAGACCCAGTACTTC.

A few counts support this clonotype. The CDR3 region has the DNA TGTGCCAGCAGTTTCGACAGGGGTCCGCAGTATTTT. This translates into CASSFDRGPQYF. This chain joins TRBV12-3 or TRBV12-4 and TRBJ2-3; 8 nucleotides align to TRBD1. This CDR3 is built from 12 residues. With 3 bases clipped from V and 10 bases from J, the junction kept 3 bases outside the gene matches.

This clonotype was found many times. V is TRBV28 and J is TRBJ2-7, with D unclear. The V gene's germline CDR1 is MDHEN and CDR2 SYDVKM. Trimming stripped 9 bases from V and 1 base from J, with 4 bases between. The CDR3 is made up of 10 amino acids. The CDR3: CASGSYEQYF. The CDR3, as DNA: TGTGCCAGTGGGTCCTACGAGCAGTACTTC.